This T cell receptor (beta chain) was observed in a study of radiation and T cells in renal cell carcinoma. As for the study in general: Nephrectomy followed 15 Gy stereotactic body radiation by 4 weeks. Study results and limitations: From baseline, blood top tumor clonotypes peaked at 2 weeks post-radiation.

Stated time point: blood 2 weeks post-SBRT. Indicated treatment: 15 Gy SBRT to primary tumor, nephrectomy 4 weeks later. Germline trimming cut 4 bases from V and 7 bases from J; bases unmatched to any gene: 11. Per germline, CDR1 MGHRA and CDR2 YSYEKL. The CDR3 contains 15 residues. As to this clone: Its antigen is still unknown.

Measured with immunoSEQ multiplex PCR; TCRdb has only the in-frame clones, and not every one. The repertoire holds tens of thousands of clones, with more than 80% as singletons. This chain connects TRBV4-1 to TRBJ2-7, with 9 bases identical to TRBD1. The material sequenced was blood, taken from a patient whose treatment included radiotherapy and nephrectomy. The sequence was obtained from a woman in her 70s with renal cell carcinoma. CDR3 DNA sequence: TGCGCCAGCAGCCCCCCACCCTACAGGGGGCGAGAGCAGTACTTC. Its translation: CASSPPPYRGREQYF.